The clone carrying this T cell receptor beta chain was seen only once. V shed 3 bases, J shed 3 bases, and the junction held 11 bases outside the gene matches. Per the germline V gene, CDR1 is SGHRS and CDR2 is YFSETQ. The CDR3 runs to 16 residues. This record comes from a study of blood T cell repertoires in COVID-19. As originally analysed: Estimation of nucleated cell counts was performed using reference gene primer amplification. Profiling relied on immunoSEQ multiplex PCR, and the TCRdb table lists in-frame clones only, not all of them. The D gene and trimming were derived from the DNA, and the V and J assignments and clone size from that table. This sample carries around 250,000 clones, around 81% of them seen once, and the ten largest clones take roughly 3.6%.

The TCR was taken from a man aged 45-65 years who had recovered from COVID-19. The specimen sequenced was PBMCs or T cells enriched from blood (not recorded which). This sequence joins TRBV5-1 and TRBJ2-5, with TRBD2 matching 7 bases. CDR3 in amino acids: CASSYWGGGGEETQYF. CDR3 bases: TGCGCCAGCAGCTACTGGGGGGGAGGCGGTGAAGAGACCCAGTACTTC.